This is a list of T cell receptor beta chains from one sample in a study of shared clonotypes between healthy human individuals. Data came from immunoSEQ multiplex PCR; TCRdb stores just in-frame clones and leaves some out. The data show about 2.4 million clones, 90% to 95% seen once. Sequenced material: naive CD4+ T cells sorted from blood. These receptor sequences come from a man in his late teens or twenties in good health. CDR3s include the opening cysteine and the closing phenylalanine or tryptophan. A D gene is named only where the DNA matches it firmly. A row's size may be missing; if present it is once, few, many or a size class.

TRBJ1-1 | TRBV6-1 | TRBD1 | - | TGTGCCAGCAGGGAGACAGGGGGGAACGGTGAAGCTTTCTTT | CASRETGGNGEAFF
TRBJ2-7 | TRBV2 | - | - | TGTGCCAGCAGTGTGGCTTACGAGCAGTACTTC | CASSVAYEQYF
TRBJ2-5 | TRBV13 | TRBD2 | once | TGTGCCAGCAGCTACGTAAGCGGGATAGAAGAGACCCAGTACTTC | CASSYVSGIEETQYF
TRBJ2-1 | TRBV5-1 | - | - | TGCGCCAGCAGCCCCGTTCTGCAGGGACAAAACAATGAGCAGTTCTTC | CASSPVLQGQNNEQFF
TRBJ2-7 | TRBV30 | - | - | TGTGCCTGGAGTGGGGACCGCTACGAGCAGTACTTC | CAWSGDRYEQYF
TRBJ2-3 | TRBV10-1 | TRBD2 | - | TGCGCCAGCAGTGGGACTAGCGGGGCCGGCACAGATACGCAGTATTTT | CASSGTSGAGTDTQYF
TRBJ1-3 | TRBV28 | - | - | TGTGCCAGCAGTTTGGGGACCAACTCTGGAAACACCATATATTTT | CASSLGTNSGNTIYF
TRBJ1-5 | TRBV18 | - | - | TGTGCCAGCTCACCACAAGAAGAGCAGCCCCAGCATTTT | CASSPQEEQPQHF
TRBJ2-2 | TRBV11-3 | - | - | TGTGCCAGCAGAGGGGTGGGGACCGGGGAGCTGTTTTTT | CASRGVGTGELFF
TRBJ2-2 | TRBV18 | - | - | TGTGCCAGCTCACCAGAGAGAACCGGGGAGCTGTTTTTT | CASSPERTGELFF
TRBJ2-1 | TRBV2 | TRBD1 | - | TGTGCCAGCAGTCCGGACAGGGGGGACAATGAGCAGTTCTTC | CASSPDRGDNEQFF
TRBJ2-1 | TRBV18 | TRBD2 | - | TGTGCCAGCTCACCAGGTCCCACTAGCGCTTACAATGAGCAGTTCTTC | CASSPGPTSAYNEQFF
TRBJ1-1 | TRBV19 | TRBD1 | - | TGTGCCAGTAGTATCGGGACAGCGAACACTGAAGCTTTCTTT | CASSIGTANTEAFF
TRBJ2-7 | TRBV5-1 | TRBD2 | - | TGCGCCAGTCAGCGGGTTAGCGGGACCACCGTCTACGAGCAGTACTTC | CASQRVSGTTVYEQYF
TRBJ1-2 | TRBV27 | - | once | TGTGCCAGCAGTTTGGGGGGGGCGAAATTGTATGGCTACACCTTC | CASSLGGAKLYGYTF
TRBJ1-3 | TRBV5-1 | - | - | TGCGCCAGCAGCCCCTCCAAGGACGGTAGCTCTGGAAACACCATATATTTT | CASSPSKDGSSGNTIYF
TRBJ2-2 | TRBV19 | TRBD1 | - | TGTGCCAGTAGTCTAAGGACAGGCGCGAACACCGGGGAGCTGTTTTTT | CASSLRTGANTGELFF
TRBJ2-1 | TRBV4-2 | - | - | TGTGCCAGCAGTAGGGGGGCGAGTGGCAATGAGCAGTTCTTC | CASSRGASGNEQFF
TRBJ1-5 | TRBV7-3 | - | few | TGTGCCAGCAGCCCGTCGGGACCCAATCAGCCCCAGCATTTT | CASSPSGPNQPQHF
TRBJ2-1 | TRBV29-1 | TRBD2 | - | TGCAGCGTCGGACAGAGACTAGCGGGAGCCCTCGGAGGTGAGCAGTTCTTC | CSVGQRLAGALGGEQFF
TRBJ1-2 | TRBV7-9 | - | - | TGTGCCAGCAGCTTAGGGGGAAGTTGGTCCTACACCTTC | CASSLGGSWSYTF
TRBJ2-1 | TRBV2 | TRBD2 | once | TGTGCCAGCAGTTGGCTAGCGGGAGGAACCTACAATGAGCAGTTCTTC | CASSWLAGGTYNEQFF
TRBJ2-7 | TRBV7-9 | - | - | TGTGCCAGCAGCCAAGGGGCAGGGTTAGGCTACGAGCAGTACTTC | CASSQGAGLGYEQYF
TRBJ1-5 | TRBV30 | TRBD1 | few | TGTGCCTGGAGTAGAAGACAGGGTGGGGGCCAGCCCCAGCATTTT | CAWSRRQGGGQPQHF
TRBJ1-5 | TRBV19 | TRBD1 | - | TGTGCCAGTAGTACAACGGACAGGGGAGAGCCCCAGCATTTT | CASSTTDRGEPQHF
TRBJ2-1 | TRBV5-1 | TRBD2 | - | TGCGCCAGCAGTATTACTAGCGGGAGACACAATGAGCAGTTCTTC | CASSITSGRHNEQFF
TRBJ2-7 | TRBV2 | TRBD2 | once | TGTGCCAGCAGTGGACTAGCGGGGGCCTACGAGCAGTACTTC | CASSGLAGAYEQYF
TRBJ2-2 | TRBV19 | - | - | TGTGCCAGTATCGGGGACCAGGCGGGCACCGGGGAGCTGTTTTTT | CASIGDQAGTGELFF
TRBJ2-3 | TRBV30 | - | - | TGTGCCTGGAGTATCGGGTTCACAGATACGCAGTATTTT | CAWSIGFTDTQYF
TRBJ2-1 | TRBV5-1 | - | once | TGCGCCAGCAGCCTGTACCGGGTGTCTGATGAGCAGTTCTTC | CASSLYRVSDEQFF
TRBJ2-3 | TRBV11-2 | TRBD2 | - | TGTGCCAGCAGCTATTGGACTAGCGGGGGGTTCACAGATACGCAGTATTTT | CASSYWTSGGFTDTQYF
TRBJ2-6 | TRBV6-1 | - | - | TGTGCCAGCATGCGCTCTGGGGCCAACGTCCTGACTTTC | CASMRSGANVLTF
TRBJ2-5 | TRBV5-1 | TRBD2 | once | TGCGCCAGCAGAAACCCCGGGACTAGTCGAGAGACCCAGTACTTC | CASRNPGTSRETQYF
TRBJ2-3 | TRBV7-2 | TRBD2 | once | TGTGCCAGCAGCTTCTTAAGACTAGCGGGATCCACAGATACGCAGTATTTT | CASSFLRLAGSTDTQYF
TRBJ2-2 | TRBV19 | - | - | TGTGCCAGTAGTCCGCAGGGTCGTGGCACCGGGGAGCTGTTTTTT | CASSPQGRGTGELFF
TRBJ1-6 | TRBV2 | TRBD1 | - | TGTGCCTCACAGGGGTCTACGCTTAATTCACCCCTCCACTTT | CASQGSTLNSPLHF
TRBJ1-5 | TRBV19 | TRBD1 | once | TGTGCCAGTAGCCTCCCCGGACAGGGGTATCAGCCCCAGCATTTT | CASSLPGQGYQPQHF
TRBJ2-7 | TRBV28 | - | - | TGTGCCAGCAGTTTATTGGCGGGGACGCCCTACGAGCAGTACTTC | CASSLLAGTPYEQYF
TRBJ2-6 | TRBV7-9 | - | - | TGTGCCAGCAGCTTGCGGACAGCTTATGTTTTCTCTGGGGCCAACGTCCTGACTTTC | CASSLRTAYVFSGANVLTF
TRBJ1-1 | TRBV5-5 | - | few | TGTGCCAGCGACTTCCGGCAGGGGAATTATGACACTGAAGCTTTCTTT | CASDFRQGNYDTEAFF
TRBJ2-2 | TRBV11-2 | - | - | TGTGCCAGCAGCTTATCTTTCGGGGAGCTGTTTTTT | CASSLSFGELFF
TRBJ1-4 | TRBV10-3 | - | once | TGTGCCATCAGTGGAAGCATTGGACAGACTAATGAAAAACTGTTTTTT | CAISGSIGQTNEKLFF
TRBJ1-5 | TRBV6-5 | - | few | TGTGCCAGCAGTTACTCGGGTAGCAATCAGCCCCAGCATTTT | CASSYSGSNQPQHF
TRBJ1-4 | TRBV11-2 | - | - | TGTGCCAGCAGCCCAGACGGGTTGCCTAATGAAAAACTGTTTTTT | CASSPDGLPNEKLFF
TRBJ2-7 | TRBV11-3 | - | - | TGTGCCAGCAGCCTGGGACACCTATCCTACGAGCAGTACTTC | CASSLGHLSYEQYF
TRBJ1-5 | TRBV6-5 | TRBD1 | once | TGTGCCAGCAGAACGGGACAGCATAGCAATCAGCCCCAGCATTTT | CASRTGQHSNQPQHF
TRBJ1-5 | TRBV7-2 | - | - | TGTGCCAGCAGCCCGTCAGGACACCCTGGTCAGCCCCAGCATTTT | CASSPSGHPGQPQHF
TRBJ1-2 | TRBV6-1 | TRBD1 | once | TGTGCCAGCAGTGACAAGACAGGGGGCAACTATGGCTACACCTTC | CASSDKTGGNYGYTF
TRBJ2-3 | TRBV5-4 | TRBD2 | - | TGTGCCAGCAGCTTGGGGGGACTAGCGGGGACCACAGATACGCAGTATTTT | CASSLGGLAGTTDTQYF
TRBJ2-5 | TRBV28 | TRBD1 | - | TGTGCCAGCAGTTTACCCCAGACAGGGTTAGAGACCCAGTACTTC | CASSLPQTGLETQYF
TRBJ1-5 | TRBV4-1 | TRBD1 | - | TGCGCCAGCAGCCCGGAGAGAGGACAGGGGAAAGGGATCAATCAGCCCCAGCATTTT | CASSPERGQGKGINQPQHF
TRBJ1-1 | TRBV28 | - | - | TGTGCCAGCAGCGCTGGGGGGGGCACTGAAGCTTTCTTT | CASSAGGGTEAFF
TRBJ2-2 | TRBV5-1 | TRBD2 | - | TGCGCCAGCAGCTCCCTAGCGGGTTTGAACACCGGGGAGCTGTTTTTT | CASSSLAGLNTGELFF
TRBJ2-3 | TRBV9 | - | - | TGTGCCAGCAGCGGAGAAAGATTATCGGCAGATACGCAGTATTTT | CASSGERLSADTQYF
TRBJ2-3 | TRBV6-5 | - | - | TGTGCCAGCACCGGGACTAGCACAGATACGCAGTATTTT | CASTGTSTDTQYF
TRBJ2-3 | TRBV9 | TRBD2 | - | TGTGCCAGCAGCCGATACGGGGGGGGCACAGATACGCAGTATTTT | CASSRYGGGTDTQYF
TRBJ2-1 | TRBV2 | TRBD2 | - | TGTGCCAGCAGTGATGGGACTAGCGGGGGCTACAATGAGCAGTTCTTC | CASSDGTSGGYNEQFF
TRBJ1-4 | TRBV12-2 | - | - | TGTGCAAGTCGCTTGTACGGGGTGTTTAATGAAAAACTGTTTTTT | CASRLYGVFNEKLFF
TRBJ2-1 | TRBV7-2 | - | - | TGTGCCAGCACTCGGAGGGCCGTCATCGATGAGCAGTTCTTC | CASTRRAVIDEQFF